These 16 T cell receptor beta chains were all obtained from the same sample, sequenced in a study of blood T cell repertoires in COVID-19 (dated by TCRdb to about 2020). The library came from the immunoSEQ multiplex PCR assay. As stored in TCRdb, this immuneACCESS dataset retains in-frame rearrangements with V and J assigned. A fraction of the clones does not appear; measured against another copy, unresolved V genes explain less than half of the discrepancy, and the remainder lacks a known reason. Here the sample has roughly 230,000 clones; approximately 83% occur a single time. The top ten clones comprise approximately 3.1% of the sample. Sequencing was carried out using PBMCs or T cells enriched from blood (not recorded which). These receptors originate from a woman in her sixties who had recovered from COVID-19.

In this sample, this clone turned up many times. This chain uses TRBV7-9 with TRBJ2-2, with 8 bases fitting TRBD2. Germline loops: CDR1 SEHNR, CDR2 FQNEAQ (reference sequence). CDR3 length: 17 residues. Trimming cost V 5 bases and J 3 bases; bases outside gene matches: 11. CDR3: CASSPEPGGPDTGELFF. CDR3 coding DNA: TGTGCCAGCAGCCCCGAACCGGGGGGGCCGGACACCGGGGAGCTGTTTTTT.

V is TRBV6-5 and J is TRBJ1-5, with 9 bases matching TRBD1. V lost 4 bases, J lost 2 bases, and 6 bases stayed unmatched. The CDR3 runs 16 residues. The germline V gene has CDR1 MNHEY and CDR2 SVGAGI. For the CDR3, the DNA is TGTGCCAGCAGTTTTCTCCGGGACAGGGGCAATCAGCCCCAGCATTTT. As protein: CASSFLRDRGNQPQHF.

The chain links TRBV6-5 to TRBJ1-4, with TRBD1 matching over 8 bases. The CDR3 consists of 14 residues. V lost 7 bases, J lost 5 bases, and 6 bases stayed unmatched. The germline CDR1 and CDR2 sequences are MNHEY and SVGAGI. CDR3 protein: CASKPGGANEKLFF. The DNA of the CDR3 is TGTGCCAGCAAGCCAGGGGGCGCAAATGAAAAACTGTTTTTT.

This chain joins TRBV11-1 and TRBJ1-1; 7 bases are a match to TRBD1. Trimming at V came to 5 bases and at J to 1 base, leaving 7 bases not matched to a gene. The CDR3 consists of 15 residues. CDR1 SGHAT and CDR2 FQDESV come from the germline V gene (reference sequence). In DNA form, the CDR3 reads TGTGCCAGCAGCCCAGGAACAGGGGCGAACACTGAAGCTTTCTTT. It specifies CASSPGTGANTEAFF.

The CDR3 DNA sequence: TGCAGCGTCGACGCCTCCCCAAGCTCTGTTGATGGGGGCAACTATGGCTACACCTTC. Protein: CSVDASPSSVDGGNYGYTF. This rearrangement joins TRBV29-1 to TRBJ1-2; D perhaps matches TRBD1 (6 bases). Between the trimmed V and J ends, which lost 6 bases and 2 bases, there was a span of 31 bases. The CDR3 consists of 19 residues. Per germline, CDR1 SQVTM and CDR2 ANQGSEA.

This clone occurred once. The V gene is TRBV14, the J gene TRBJ2-1; 11 nucleotides line up with TRBD1. V shed 8 bases and J 4 bases; nucleotides not matched to a gene: 10. CDR3 size: 16 residues. Germline lookup yields CDR1 SGHDN and CDR2 FVKESK. The DNA for the CDR3 is TGTGCCAGCGCTACCGGGACAGGGGGGAAGTACAATGAGCAGTTCTTC. Translating gives CASATGTGGKYNEQFF.

The V call is TRBV5-6, the J call TRBJ2-3, with a weak D call TRBD2 (5 bases). The V and J ends lost 2 bases and 5 bases respectively, with 18 bases between them. In germline, CDR1 is SGHDT, CDR2 YYEEEE. The CDR3 loop spans 16 amino acids. The CDR3 DNA reads as TGTGCCAGCAGCTTTAGGACTTCAGGACCCAGAGATACGCAGTATTTT. It is translated as CASSFRTSGPRDTQYF.

This sequence joins TRBV27 and TRBJ1-6; tentatively, D is TRBD1 (6 bases). Germline assignment: CDR1 MNHEY and CDR2 SMNVEV (reference sequence). With 5 bases removed from V and 4 bases from J, the gap between germline ends came to 12 bases. The CDR3 covers 15 residues. CDR3 in DNA: TGTGCCAGCAGTGAACAGACAGGTTATAATTCACCCCTCCACTTT. It codes for CASSEQTGYNSPLHF.

The genes are TRBV4-3 and TRBJ1-2, with 8 bases identical to TRBD1. J gave up 4 bases and V 4 bases, and 5 bases lay outside the gene matches. Germline V gene data show CDR1 as LGHNA and CDR2 as YSLEER. The CDR3 runs 14 residues. This chain's CDR3 is CASSPGQGSYGYTF. The CDR3 DNA reads TGCGCCAGCAGCCCAGGACAGGGAAGCTATGGCTACACCTTC.

This rearrangement joins TRBV7-2 to TRBJ1-1, with 11 bases fitting TRBD1. This CDR3 is built from 16 residues. With V trimmed by 5 bases and J by 4 bases, 9 bases remained unmatched. The V gene's germline CDR1 is SGHTA and CDR2 FQGNSA. For the CDR3, the DNA is TGTGCCAGCAGCCCCGGGACAGGGGGTTTAGGCACTGAAGCTTTCTTT. Its translation is CASSPGTGGLGTEAFF.

The rearrangement joins TRBV19 to TRBJ2-7, with 16 bases lining up with TRBD2. CDR1 is LNHDA and CDR2 is SQIVND in the germline V gene (reference sequence). The CDR3 has 18 amino acids. J gave up 4 bases and V 6 bases, and 12 bases lay outside the gene matches. CDR3 nucleotide sequence: TGTGCCAGTAGCACTGCCGGGACTAGCGGGGGGGCCGGGTACGAGCAGTACTTC. Translating gives CASSTAGTSGGAGYEQYF.

The genes are TRBV12-3 or TRBV12-4 and TRBJ1-5; D remains unclear. CDR3 length: 13 amino acids. V lost 1 base, J lost 5 bases, and 6 bases lay in between. The CDR3 sequence is CASSLGPDQPQHF. Written as DNA, the CDR3 is TGTGCCAGCAGTTTAGGGCCTGATCAGCCCCAGCATTTT.

The V gene is TRBV12-3 or TRBV12-4, the J gene TRBJ1-1; no reliable D call. Trimming took 3 bases from V and 7 from J, leaving 9 bases between them. The CDR3 extends over 12 amino acids. CDR3 sequence (DNA): TGTGCCAGCAGTTTTGTTGGAGGTGAAGCTTTCTTT. It specifies CASSFVGGEAFF.

The V and J genes are TRBV7-9 and TRBJ2-7; 9 bases line up with TRBD1. V lost 2 bases and J lost 5; bases outside the gene matches: 10. CDR3 length equals 16 residues. In germline, CDR1 is SEHNR, CDR2 FQNEAQ (reference sequence). The CDR3 protein is CASSLRGDRVHHEQYF. In DNA, the CDR3 is TGTGCCAGCAGCTTAAGAGGGGACAGGGTACACCACGAGCAGTACTTC.

This clone has more than one count but fewer than ten. The CDR3 spells CASSLDSPPHYGYTF. CDR3 sequence (DNA): TGCGCCAGCAGCTTGGACAGCCCGCCCCACTATGGCTACACCTTC. The chain is built from TRBV5-1 and TRBJ1-2; D not certain. Germline CDR1 is SGHRS and CDR2 is YFSETQ. The V gene lost 0 bases and the J gene lost 3 bases, with 12 bases spanning the gap. The CDR3 length is 15 residues.

This clone occurred a few times. The chain recombines TRBV5-1 with TRBJ1-5, with 9 bases identical to TRBD1. This CDR3 is 16 amino acids long. Germline V gene data show CDR1 as SGHRS and CDR2 as YFSETQ. V lost 0 bases to trimming and J lost 4 bases; unmatched junction nucleotides: 5. The CDR3 DNA reads TGCGCCAGCAGCTTGGACGCCGGGACAGGGAATCAGCCCCAGCATTTT. This translates into CASSLDAGTGNQPQHF.